The sequence of this TCR beta chain was determined in a study of response to subunit inactivated influenza vaccine. Study outcomes and limitations: Few additional T cells are recruited per seasonal influenza vaccination, authors suggested.

This clonotype was detected only a few times. Antigen: not known. TCRdb re-analysed the RT-PCR reads in MiXCR, keeping a single row per CDR3 protein. The profile shows a few hundred thousand distinct CDR3 sequences, around 13% of them singletons. Germline CDR1 reads MNHEY; CDR2 reads SMNVEV (reference sequence). Trimming cost V 5 bases and J 5 bases, with 14 bases left between them. The CDR3 totals 14 residues. This sequence originates from a man over 45 who received an inactivated influenza vaccine. The starting material was PBMCs from blood, obtained about 11 days after vaccination. This chain connects TRBV27 to TRBJ2-3, with D uncertain. The CDR3 reads CASSRRSIGDTQYF. CDR3 in DNA: TGTGCCAGCAGTCGCCGGAGCATTGGAGATACGCAGTATTTT.